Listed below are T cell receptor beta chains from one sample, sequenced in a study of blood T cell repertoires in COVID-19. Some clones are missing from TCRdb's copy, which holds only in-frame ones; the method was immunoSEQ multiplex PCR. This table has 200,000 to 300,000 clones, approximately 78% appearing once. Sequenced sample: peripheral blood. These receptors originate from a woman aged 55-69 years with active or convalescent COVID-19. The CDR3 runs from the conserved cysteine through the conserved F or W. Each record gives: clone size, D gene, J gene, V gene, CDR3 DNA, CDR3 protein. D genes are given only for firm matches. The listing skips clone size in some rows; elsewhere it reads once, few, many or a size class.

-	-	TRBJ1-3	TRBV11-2	TGTGCCAGCACGCCGTCGCGGAACACCATATATTTT	CASTPSRNTIYF
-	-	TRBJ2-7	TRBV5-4	TGTGCCAGCAGCCCCCAGGCGGGCTACGAGCAGTACTTC	CASSPQAGYEQYF
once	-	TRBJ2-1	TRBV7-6	TGTGCCAGCAGCTTAGTCGGGGGAAATAGCTGGAATGAGCAGTTCTTC	CASSLVGGNSWNEQFF
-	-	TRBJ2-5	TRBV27	TGTGCCAGCAGTTTGGGGCAGGGTGAGACCCAGTACTTC	CASSLGQGETQYF
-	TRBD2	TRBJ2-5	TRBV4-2	TGTGCCAGCAGCCAAGATCGGGGGGGCTGGGAGACCCAGTACTTC	CASSQDRGGWETQYF
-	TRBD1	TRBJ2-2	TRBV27	TGTGCCAGCAGGAGTAAGGGGGCCGGGACCGGGGAGCTGTTTTTT	CASRSKGAGTGELFF
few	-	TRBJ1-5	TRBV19	TGTGCCAGTAGTATCAGGGTCTGGCCCCAGCATTTT	CASSIRVWPQHF
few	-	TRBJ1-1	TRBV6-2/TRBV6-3	TGTGCCAGCAGTGCGGTCACTGAAGCTTTCTTT	CASSAVTEAFF
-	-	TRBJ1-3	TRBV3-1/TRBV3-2	TGTGCCAGCAGCCAACAGGTCGGAAACACCATATATTTT	CASSQQVGNTIYF
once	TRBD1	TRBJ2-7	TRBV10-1	TGCGCCAGCATTTTGACAGGGGCGACCTACGAGCAGTACTTC	CASILTGATYEQYF
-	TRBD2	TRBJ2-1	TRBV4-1	TGCGCCAGCAGCACCCCTAGCGGGGGCTACAATGAGCAGTTCTTC	CASSTPSGGYNEQFF
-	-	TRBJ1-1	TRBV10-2	TGCGCCAGCAGTGAGTCTGCGGGGCGCAGGACTGAAGCTTTCTTT	CASSESAGRRTEAFF
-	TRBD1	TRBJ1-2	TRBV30	TGTGCCTGGAAACCCGGAGACAGGGACGGTGGCTACACCTTC	CAWKPGDRDGGYTF
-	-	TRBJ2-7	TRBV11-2	TGTGCCAGCAGCTTAACCGGGAGCTTCTACGAGCAGTACTTC	CASSLTGSFYEQYF
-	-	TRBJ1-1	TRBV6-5	TGTGCCAGCAGTTACTATCAAGGAGGCACTGAAGCTTTCTTT	CASSYYQGGTEAFF
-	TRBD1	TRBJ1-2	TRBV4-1	TGCGCCAGCAGCCAAGAAACAGGGGGCATTCGCTATGGCTACACCTTC	CASSQETGGIRYGYTF
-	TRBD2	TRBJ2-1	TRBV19	TGTGCCAGTAGTCAAGGGACTAGCGGGGTTGAGCAGTTCTTC	CASSQGTSGVEQFF
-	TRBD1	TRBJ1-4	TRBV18	TGTGCCAGCTCAAGAGGGGGCACTAATGAAAAACTGTTTTTT	CASSRGGTNEKLFF
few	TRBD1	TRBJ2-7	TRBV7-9	TGTGCCAGCAGCTTGGTGGGACAGAACCGTTACGAGCAGTACTTC	CASSLVGQNRYEQYF
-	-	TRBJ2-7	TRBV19	TGTGCCAGTAGTATAATAGCCGAAGAAGCCTACGAGCAGTACTTC	CASSIIAEEAYEQYF
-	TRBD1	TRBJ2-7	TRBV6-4	TGTGCCAGCAGTGACTCAGTTGGGACAGATTACGAGCAGTACTTC	CASSDSVGTDYEQYF
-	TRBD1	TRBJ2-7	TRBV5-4	TGTGCCAGCAGCCTTAAGCTGGGGACAGGAGATGAGCAGTACTTC	CASSLKLGTGDEQYF
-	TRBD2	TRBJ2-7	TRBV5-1	TGCGCCAGCAGCGCCTCATTTAGCGGGGGACACTACGAGCAGTACTTC	CASSASFSGGHYEQYF
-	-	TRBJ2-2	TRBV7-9	TGTGCCAGCAGCAACGGACAGACGAACACCGGGGAGCTGTTTTTT	CASSNGQTNTGELFF
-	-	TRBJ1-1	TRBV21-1	TGTGCCAGCAGCAGATCAGGGGGCGCCTACACTGAAGCTTTCTTT	CASSRSGGAYTEAFF
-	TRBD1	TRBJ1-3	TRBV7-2	TGTGCCAGCAGCTTGACAGGGGGGGGAAACACCATATATTTT	CASSLTGGGNTIYF